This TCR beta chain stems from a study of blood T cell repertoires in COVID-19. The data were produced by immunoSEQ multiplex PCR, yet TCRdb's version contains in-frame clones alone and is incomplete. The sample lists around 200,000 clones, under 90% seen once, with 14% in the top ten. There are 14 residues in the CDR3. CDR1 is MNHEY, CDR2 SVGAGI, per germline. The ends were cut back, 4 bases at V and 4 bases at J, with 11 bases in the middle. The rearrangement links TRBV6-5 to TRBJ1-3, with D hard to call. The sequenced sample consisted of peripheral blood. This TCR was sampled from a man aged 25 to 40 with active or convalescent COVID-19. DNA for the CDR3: TGTGCCAGCAGTTTCAGCGGAGGGGGAAACACCATATATTTT. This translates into CASSFSGGGNTIYF.